This T cell receptor (beta chain) was identified during a study of OX40 agonist ivuxolimab in advanced cancers. Study-level information: Ivuxolimab, an antibody acting as an agonist of OX40 (CD134), was used to treat patients.

The CDR3 spans 15 residues. Germline assignment: CDR1 SNHLY and CDR2 FYNNEI. V dropped 0 bases and J dropped 1 base, with 9 bases sitting between them. Profiled with immunoSEQ multiplex PCR; TCRdb holds only in-frame clones, not every one. This table holds 31,000 or so clones, about four fifths found once. V and J are TRBV2 and TRBJ1-1, with D possibly matching TRBD1 (5 bases). The specimen was CD4+ or CD8+ T cells sorted from blood, collected in a trial of the OX40 agonist ivuxolimab. This clonotype was obtained from an adult with an advanced solid tumor such as melanoma, head and neck, liver or kidney cancer. The CDR3 sequence: CASSEALTANTEAFF. The DNA for the CDR3 is TGTGCCAGCAGTGAAGCGCTGACAGCGAACACTGAAGCTTTCTTT.